Each of the 26 T cell receptor beta chains below was sequenced from the same sample in a study of blood T cell repertoires in COVID-19. The assay was immunoSEQ multiplex PCR, and TCRdb's table has in-frame clones only and misses some. The sample yields about 80,000 clones, about 85% seen once. Sequencing was carried out using peripheral blood. The origin of the receptors is an elderly man with active or convalescent COVID-19.

This chain links TRBV7-8 with TRBJ2-2; 10 bases map to TRBD1. Unmatched junction bases numbered 3, after V lost 1 base and J lost 7 bases. This CDR3 has 15 amino acids. Germline V gives CDR1 SGHVS, CDR2 FQNEAQ. The CDR3 reads CASSLETGGGGELFF. CDR3 DNA sequence: TGTGCCAGCAGCTTAGAGACAGGGGGCGGCGGGGAGCTGTTTTTT.

This chain uses TRBV15 with TRBJ2-5; tentatively, D is TRBD1 (5 bases). The CDR3 covers 14 residues. Trimming stripped 0 bases from V and 5 bases from J, with 10 bases between. In germline, CDR1 is LNHNV, CDR2 YYDKDF (reference sequence). The CDR3 reads CATSREGHRETQYF. The CDR3 DNA follows: TGTGCCACCAGCAGAGAAGGACACCGGGAGACCCAGTACTTC.

The V call is TRBV7-2, the J call TRBJ2-1; D is possibly TRBD1 (5 bases). The V and J ends lost 4 bases and 4 bases respectively, with 8 bases between them. This CDR3 is built from 13 residues. Germline V gene data show CDR1 as SGHTA and CDR2 as FQGNSA. For the CDR3, the DNA is TGTGCCAGCAGCTCACAGGAGTACAATGAGCAGTTCTTC. This gives the protein CASSSQEYNEQFF.

The V and J genes are TRBV24-1 and TRBJ2-3, with 10 bases that match TRBD2. V lost 12 bases to trimming and J lost 1 base; unmatched junction nucleotides: 15. This CDR3 has 17 amino acids. The germline V gene encodes CDR1 KGHDR and CDR2 SFDVKD. The CDR3 sequence: CAPTRLAGAGGTDTQYF. Here the CDR3 DNA reads TGTGCCCCAACGCGGCTAGCGGGAGCGGGAGGCACAGATACGCAGTATTTT.

This clone was detected once. The chain couples TRBV11-3 to TRBJ1-1; TRBD1 is a possible D gene (6 bases). Germline CDR1 is SGHNT and CDR2 is YENEEA. CDR3 size: 15 residues. The ends were cut back, 1 base at V and 8 bases at J, with 17 bases in the middle. CDR3 nucleotides: TGTGCCAGCAGCTTAGGATCTCAGGGGTTATCAGAAGCTTTCTTT. Residues: CASSLGSQGLSEAFF.

The chain carries TRBV14 and TRBJ2-1; TRBD1 agrees at 8 bases. The CDR3 runs to 14 residues. V lost 4 bases to trimming and J lost 4 bases; unmatched junction nucleotides: 3. Germline V gene sequence: CDR1 SGHDN, CDR2 FVKESK. The CDR3 DNA reads as TGTGCCAGCAGCCGGACAGGGAATTACAATGAGCAGTTCTTC. This gives the protein CASSRTGNYNEQFF.

The V and J genes are TRBV7-3 and TRBJ2-3; the D is unclear. The V and J ends lost 5 bases and 5 bases respectively, with 11 bases between them. Germline CDR1 and CDR2: SGHTA and FQGTGA. The CDR3 contains 13 residues. CDR3 DNA sequence: TGTGCCAGCAGCCTACGACTCCGAGATACGCAGTATTTT. Protein sequence: CASSLRLRDTQYF.

This clone was recorded a few times. The V gene is TRBV14, the J gene TRBJ1-3; D not certain. The CDR3 is 13 amino acids. Trimming shortened V by 6 bases and J by 2 bases, and 8 bases separated the two germline ends. CDR1 is SGHDN, CDR2 FVKESK, per germline. The CDR3 here is CASRRTAGNTIYF. The DNA of the CDR3 is TGTGCCAGCAGAAGAACAGCTGGAAACACCATATATTTT.

This rearrangement joins TRBV11-1 to TRBJ1-1; 10 positions match TRBD1. Trimming took 4 bases from V and 4 from J; bases not matched to a gene: 3. Germline lookup yields CDR1 SGHAT and CDR2 FQDESV (reference sequence). The CDR3 covers 14 residues. CDR3 sequence reads: CASSYRTGGTEAFF. The CDR3 DNA is TGTGCCAGCAGCTATAGGACAGGGGGCACTGAAGCTTTCTTT.

The chain recombines TRBV19 with TRBJ1-2, with TRBD1 matching 8 bases. The CDR3 length is 16 residues. V was pared by 5 bases and J by 8 bases, with 16 bases of the junction left unmatched. Germline V gene lookup returns CDR1 LNHDA and CDR2 SQIVND (reference sequence). The CDR3 DNA reads TGTGCCAGTAGTCGCTGGCGGGGGCAGGGGGCGCAAGGCTACACCTTC. It specifies CASSRWRGQGAQGYTF.

The chain links TRBV29-1 to TRBJ1-3; TRBD1 is a possible D gene (5 bases). V shed 7 bases and J shed 0 bases, with 13 bases lying between them. Germline lookup yields CDR1 SQVTM and CDR2 ANQGSEA. The CDR3 is made up of 14 amino acids. The CDR3 coding sequence is TGCAGCGCTGGAGGGGAGCCCTCTGGAAACACCATATATTTT. It encodes CSAGGEPSGNTIYF.

This clone was picked up a small number of times. The chain links TRBV5-1 to TRBJ2-1, with D possibly TRBD1 on 6 matching bases. V was shortened by 6 bases and J by 7 bases, with 20 bases between the two germline ends. Germline V gene sequence: CDR1 SGHRS, CDR2 YFSETQ. CDR3 length: 15 residues. CDR3 region: CASKFGTQQENEQFF. The CDR3 coding sequence is TGCGCCAGCAAGTTTGGGACACAACAGGAGAATGAGCAGTTCTTC.

The CDR3 here is CASSATGGRETQYF. In nucleotides, the CDR3 is TGCGCCAGCAGCGCAACAGGGGGCCGGGAGACCCAGTACTTC. The V call is TRBV5-1, the J call TRBJ2-5; 9 bases agree with TRBD1. CDR1 and CDR2 (germline): SGHRS, YFSETQ. The CDR3 is 14 amino acids. Unmatched junction bases numbered 6, after V lost 4 bases and J lost 5 bases.

This chain connects TRBV11-2 to TRBJ1-2; a weak D match, TRBD1 (6 bases). V was clipped by 1 base and J by 6 bases, with 9 bases between them. The length of the CDR3 is 13 residues. The germline gives CDR1 SGHAT, CDR2 FQNNGV. The CDR3 loop reads CASSLGGGDGYTF. CDR3 DNA sequence: TGTGCCAGCAGCTTAGGAGGGGGGGATGGCTACACCTTC.

The CDR3 is CASRTGSTNEKLFF. CDR3 bases: TGTGCCAGCCGCACAGGGTCAACTAATGAAAAACTGTTTTTT. V and J are TRBV19 and TRBJ1-4, with a weak D call TRBD1 (6 bases). The CDR3 totals 14 residues. V was pared by 9 bases and J by 0 bases, with 11 bases between. Germline V CDR1 and CDR2: LNHDA, SQIVND (reference sequence).

The chain employs TRBV6-5 and TRBJ2-5, with D maybe TRBD2 (5 bases). The CDR3 is 15 residues long. Deletions cut 6 bases from V and 2 bases from J, with 16 bases between. CDR1 and CDR2 (germline): MNHEY, SVGAGI. The DNA for the CDR3 is TGTGCCAGCAGCCTAGCCCGTACACAACAAGAGACCCAGTACTTC. The encoded protein is CASSLARTQQETQYF.

The rearrangement uses TRBV5-1 and TRBJ2-3; 7 bases align to TRBD1. CDR3 size: 19 residues. In germline, CDR1 is SGHRS, CDR2 YFSETQ. With V trimmed by 0 bases and J by 0 bases, 13 bases remained unmatched. In nucleotides, the CDR3 is TGCGCCAGCAGCTTGGCCCTGTCAGGATGGGACAGCAGCACAGATACGCAGTATTTT. This translates into CASSLALSGWDSSTDTQYF.

The count of this clone is one. This rearrangement joins TRBV24-1 to TRBJ2-7, with TRBD1 identical over 7 bases. The V segment lost 4 bases and the J segment 0 bases; nucleotides outside the gene matches: 8. The germline gives CDR1 KGHDR, CDR2 SFDVKD. The CDR3 runs 16 residues. Here the CDR3 DNA reads TGTGCCACCAGTGACCTAACAGGGGCCGGCTCCTACGAGCAGTACGTC. The encoded protein is CATSDLTGAGSYEQYV.

The chain combines TRBV5-1 with TRBJ2-1, with 7 bases fitting TRBD2. This CDR3 has 15 residues. Germline V lookup: CDR1 SGHRS, CDR2 YFSETQ. With V trimmed by 0 bases and J by 6 bases, 6 bases remained unmatched. The CDR3 nucleotides read TGCGCCAGCAGCTTGGATGTATGGGGGGGCAATGAGCAGTTCTTC. The encoded protein is CASSLDVWGGNEQFF.

The chain is built from TRBV6-4 and TRBJ1-1; D might be TRBD1 (5 bases). Trimming removed 3 bases at V and 5 bases at J, with 19 bases between. CDR3 length: 16 residues. Germline CDR1 is MRHNA and CDR2 is SNTAGT. The CDR3 here is CASSENFARAGTEAFF. As DNA, the CDR3 is TGTGCCAGCAGTGAGAATTTTGCCAGGGCTGGGACTGAAGCTTTCTTT.

The chain has TRBV19 and TRBJ1-1; tentatively, D is TRBD1 (6 bases). Germline V CDR1 and CDR2: LNHDA, SQIVND (reference sequence). V dropped 2 bases and J dropped 1 base, with 11 bases sitting between them. This CDR3 has 15 amino acids. In nucleotides, the CDR3 is TGTGCCAGTAGTATACAGGGGATTAGGAACACTGAAGCTTTCTTT. This sequence encodes CASSIQGIRNTEAFF.

The V and J genes are TRBV19 and TRBJ2-2; 13 positions match TRBD2. J lost 1 base, V lost 9 bases, and 8 bases had no gene match. This CDR3 comprises 17 residues. Germline V gene lookup returns CDR1 LNHDA and CDR2 SQIVND (reference sequence). The CDR3 DNA reads as TGTGCCAGCACGCTGACTAGCGGGGGGATGAACACCGGGGAGCTGTTTTTT. Protein product: CASTLTSGGMNTGELFF.

This clone was seen a handful of times. The rearrangement uses TRBV9 and TRBJ2-5; TRBD1 might be the D (5 bases). Germline V gene lookup returns CDR1 SGDLS and CDR2 YYNGEE. This CDR3 region has 15 residues. With 3 bases removed from V and 5 bases from J, the gap between germline ends came to 17 bases. CDR3 bases: TGTGCCAGCAGCGGAGGACAAAACCCGACGGAGACCCAGTACTTC. This gives the protein CASSGGQNPTETQYF.

The chain carries TRBV6-4 and TRBJ1-1; 8 bases line up with TRBD1. The CDR3 has 13 residues. The V and J ends lost 5 bases and 11 bases, in that order; junction bases with no gene match: 10. The germline V gene has CDR1 MRHNA and CDR2 SNTAGT. The CDR3 sequence: CASSQGAGKVAFF. The DNA for the CDR3 is TGTGCCAGCAGTCAGGGGGCAGGGAAAGTGGCTTTCTTT.

The CDR3 spells CASSLLAASTDTQYF. CDR3 bases: TGTGCCAGCAGTTTACTAGCGGCTAGCACAGATACGCAGTATTTT. V and J are TRBV28 and TRBJ2-3; 7 bases line up with TRBD2. The CDR3 is 15 residues long. Losses at the gene ends were 2 bases for V and 0 bases for J; bases not matched to a gene: 2. Per the germline V gene, CDR1 is MDHEN and CDR2 is SYDVKM.

This sequence joins TRBV5-1 and TRBJ2-7; tentatively, D is TRBD1 (5 bases). The CDR3 is 17 residues long. Trimming took off 1 base at V and 0 bases at J, with 17 bases between the two ends. Germline lookup yields CDR1 SGHRS and CDR2 YFSETQ. The CDR3 DNA reads TGCGCCAGCAGCTTGAGCAGTCGCAGGGCAAGCTCCTACGAGCAGTACGTC. Protein: CASSLSSRRASSYEQYV.